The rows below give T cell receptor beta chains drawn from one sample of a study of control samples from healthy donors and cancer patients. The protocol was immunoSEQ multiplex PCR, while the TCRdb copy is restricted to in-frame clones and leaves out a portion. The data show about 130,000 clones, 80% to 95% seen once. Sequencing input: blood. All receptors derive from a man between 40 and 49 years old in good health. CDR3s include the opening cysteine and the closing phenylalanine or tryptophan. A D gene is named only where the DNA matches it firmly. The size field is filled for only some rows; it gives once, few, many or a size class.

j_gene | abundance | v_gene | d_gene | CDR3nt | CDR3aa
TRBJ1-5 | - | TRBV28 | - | TGTGCCAGCACTTGGACCGGCAATCAGCCCCAGCATTTT | CASTWTGNQPQHF
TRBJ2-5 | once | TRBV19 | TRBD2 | TGTGCCACCCTGGGACTAGGAGCGACCCAGTACTTC | CATLGLGATQYF
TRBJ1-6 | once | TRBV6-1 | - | TGTGCCAGCAGTGAATCTTATAGGGGTCCCTATTCACCCCTCCACTTT | CASSESYRGPYSPLHF
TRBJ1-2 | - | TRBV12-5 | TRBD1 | TGTGCTAGTGGTTTGGGGGGACAGGGGCTCGGTGGCTACACCTTC | CASGLGGQGLGGYTF
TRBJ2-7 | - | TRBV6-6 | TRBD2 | TGTGCCAGCAGTCCCCGGGGGCTAGCGGGGCTCTACGAGCAGTACTTC | CASSPRGLAGLYEQYF
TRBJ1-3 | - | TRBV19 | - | TGTGCCTCCCCAAGGCGGTCTGGAAACACCATATATTTT | CASPRRSGNTIYF
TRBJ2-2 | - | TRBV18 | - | TGTGCCAGCTCACCACCTATAGTACTGAACACCGGGGAGCTGTTTTTT | CASSPPIVLNTGELFF
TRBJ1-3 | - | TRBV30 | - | TGTGCCTGGAGAGAGGGCGGAAACACCATATATTTT | CAWREGGNTIYF
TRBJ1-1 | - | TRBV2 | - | TGTGCCAGCAGCTCCCCCGGGAACACTGAAGCTTTCTTT | CASSSPGNTEAFF
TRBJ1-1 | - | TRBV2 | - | TGTGCCAGCACCCTAAGGAATTGGAACACTGAAGCTTTCTTT | CASTLRNWNTEAFF
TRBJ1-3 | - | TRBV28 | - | TGTGCCAGCAGTGGCCCCTCTGGAAACACCATATATTTT | CASSGPSGNTIYF